The 8 T cell receptor beta chains reported below all come from one sample, sequenced in a study of spatial heterogeneity in lung cancer. Broader study findings: Mutation tallies in tumors tracked expanded intratumoral alpha and beta TCR counts.

TCRdb reprocessed the 5' RACE reads via MiXCR and lists one record per CDR3 protein. The top ten hold 20% of the sample, which has 4,000 or so distinct CDR3 sequences, more than 6.5% seen once. Noted time point: sample taken at primary tumor resection. These TCRs are of unknown antigen specificity. This specimen consisted of lung tumor tissue, obtained at surgery. The receptors stem from a male donor with early-stage non-small cell lung cancer.

On this clonotype itself: Since it is a stray read in a library aimed at alpha chains, this beta chain has a size that is not meaningful. The CDR3 loop is CASSLRLAGDYNEQFF. The CDR3 DNA follows: TGCGCCAGCAGCTTACGACTAGCGGGGGATTACAATGAGCAGTTCTTC. The chain employs TRBV5-1 and TRBJ2-1, with 12 bases identical to TRBD2. The V segment lost 2 bases and the J segment 4 bases; nucleotides outside the gene matches: 4. Germline-derived CDR1 and CDR2 are SGHRS and YFSETQ. The CDR3 has 16 amino acids.

This clonotype was counted many times. The library was designed around alpha chains, so this beta chain is a stray read whose abundance carries little weight. V is TRBV3-1 and J is TRBJ2-1, with no clear D. The germline V gene encodes CDR1 LGHDT and CDR2 YNNKEL (reference sequence). This CDR3 spans 14 amino acids. V shed 0 bases and J shed 7 bases, with 10 bases lying between them. CDR3 coding DNA: TGTGCCAGCAGCCAAGATTACTACCTAAATGAGCAGTTCTTC. Amino acid sequence: CASSQDYYLNEQFF.

This clonotype has only a few counts. A library prepared for alpha chains yielded this beta chain as an off-target read; its size is of little meaning. The chain is built from TRBV12-3 or TRBV12-4 and TRBJ2-2; no clear D. The CDR3 loop spans 11 amino acids. The V gene lost 6 bases and the J gene lost 10 bases, with 9 bases spanning the gap. Written as DNA, the CDR3 is TGTGCCAGCAGGTCGGCCGTGGAGCTGTTTTTT. This encodes CASRSAVELFF.

By share, this clonotype counts as medium-sized. This beta chain came through as a stray read in a library set up for alpha chains, and its size says little. This sequence joins TRBV18 and TRBJ1-3, with D possibly TRBD1 on 5 matching bases. V dropped 4 bases and J dropped 0 bases, with 10 bases sitting between them. This CDR3 comprises 15 residues. In germline, CDR1 is KGHSH, CDR2 LQKENI. In nucleotides, the CDR3 is TGTGCCAGCTCACTGGGACGGAACTCTGGAAACACCATATATTTT. This translates into CASSLGRNSGNTIYF. The full variable domain, in which reference TRBV18 and TRBJ1-3 provide the parts outside the CDR3, is NAGVMQNPRHLVRRRGQEARLRCSPMKGHSHVYWYRQLPEEGLKFMVYLQKENIIDESGMPKERFSAEFPKEGPSILRIQQVVRGDSAAYFCASSLGRNSGNTIYFGEGSWLTVV.

About this clonotype itself: Found in a library prepared for alpha chains, this beta chain is an off-target read, and its abundance has little meaning. The chain carries TRBV4-1 and TRBJ1-5; D ambiguous. V lost 1 base and J 4 bases, leaving 14 bases between the germline ends. Germline-derived CDR1 and CDR2 are MGHRA and YSYEKL. CDR3 length: 16 residues. The CDR3 protein is CASSQAGGVGNQPQHF. The CDR3, as DNA: TGCGCCAGCAGCCAAGCAGGCGGAGTAGGGAATCAGCCCCAGCATTTT.

Relative to its sample, this clonotype is large (0.1 to 1%). A library made for alpha chains picked up this beta chain off target, so its size means little. The chain combines TRBV12-3 or TRBV12-4 with TRBJ2-7, with D perhaps TRBD1 or TRBD2 (5 bases each). The CDR3 is made up of 14 amino acids. Trimming removed 3 bases from V and 5 bases from J, with 14 bases in between. The CDR3 here is CASSFQGPLDEQYF. CDR3 sequence (DNA): TGTGCCAGCAGTTTTCAGGGACCCCTGGACGAGCAGTACTTC.

This clonotype counts as large. This beta chain is an unintended read in a library built for alpha chains; its size means little. V and J are TRBV19 and TRBJ2-2; D is unclear. The CDR3 consists of 14 residues. Germline V gene data show CDR1 as LNHDA and CDR2 as SQIVND (reference sequence). The germline V and J ends were trimmed by 2 bases and 6 bases, with 10 bases remaining between them. CDR3 coding DNA: TGTGCCAGTAGTATAAATTGGGAATCCGGGGAGCTGTTTTTT. It specifies CASSINWESGELFF. The full variable domain, in which reference TRBV19 and TRBJ2-2 provide the parts outside the CDR3, is DGGITQSPKYLFRKEGQNVTLSCEQNLNHDAMYWYRQDPGQGLRLIYYSQIVNDFQKGDIAEGYSVSREKKESFPLTVTSAQKNPTAFYLCASSINWESGELFFGEGSRLTVL.

There are many counts of this clonotype. A library prepared for alpha chains yielded this beta chain as an off-target read; its size is of little meaning. The V call is TRBV2, the J call TRBJ2-1; 8 bases fit TRBD1. Germline V gene lookup returns CDR1 SNHLY and CDR2 FYNNEI. The CDR3 runs to 14 residues. The trim removed 8 bases at V and 3 bases at J, leaving 6 bases unmatched. CDR3 region: CASGLTGVYNEQFF. CDR3 DNA: TGTGCCAGCGGCCTGACAGGGGTCTACAATGAGCAGTTCTTC.